Given below is one TCR beta chain in context. The antigen this receptor binds is unknown. The sample holds no much larger clone one base away, and base qualities are not on file. Taken from the germline V gene, the CDR1 and CDR2 loops are MDHEN and SYDVKM. The junction shows trimming of 4 bases on V and 3 bases on J, and the gene matches do not reach 5 bases of it. The CDR3 has 16 amino acids, counting the end cysteine and phenylalanine. Kept here is only the CDR3 DNA, which spans 48 bases and is read in frame from base 1. TCRbeta CDR3 regions were amplified from genomic DNA by means of the immunoSEQ Assay, a bias-controlled multiplex PCR. On the study's bioinformatics: Within the assay, amplification of reference gene primers was used to estimate how many nucleated cells each sample contained. To quantify the absolute abundance of each unique TCRbeta CDR3 rearrangement, sequence reads were collapsed and filtered. For each sample, productive Simpson clonality was calculated by taking the square root of Simpson's diversity index across productive rearrangements. TCRdb obtained this table from immuneACCESS and retained in-frame rearrangements with V and J assigned. These tables miss some clones; where compared with another copy, unresolved V genes account for less than half of the shortfall, and the remainder is unexplained. V and J calls plus clone size are reproduced from that table; the DNA served to infer D and trimming. The sample data list about 480,000 clones, and around 89% of these were observed just once. The ten largest clones represent roughly 12% of the sample.

At one collaborating source in Seattle, patients were enrolled during active infection and were followed longitudinally through the course of disease. Each collaborating institution followed its own protocols to collect whole blood in K2EDTA tubes. For TCRbeta analysis, collaborators shipped samples as frozen whole blood, isolated PBMCs, or DNA extracted from either of those sample types. These data originate in a study of blood T cell repertoires in COVID-19 (dated by TCRdb to 2018 to 2021). With regard to the full study: Samples from collaborators originated in the United States, Italy and Spain and spanned both the acute and convalescent phases of COVID-19. The material from the prospective study consisted of cDNA or gDNA derived from T cells, B-cell-depleted T cells, or PBMCs. Where available, HLA class I and class II types were obtained from metadata supplied by the sample provider rather than from assay-based typing. A freely available public database, intended as a resource for researchers studying the immune response to SARS-CoV-2, is where the repertoires were released. The samples were drawn from the first 160 participants of the ongoing ImmuneRACE study and from 950 to 1,500 subjects provided by 6 global collaborators. Subjects who had been exposed to COVID-19, were actively infected with it, or had recovered from it provided the deeply sampled blood TCRbeta repertoires that made up the dataset. Nearly every sample came with metadata listing a de-identified subject ID, COVID-19 status, age in years and sex.

On the study overall, not on this receptor specifically: The quantity of clinical and demographic metadata differed by source and by participant and was supplied without curation.

The TCR originated in a woman between 50 and 59 years old with COVID-19, enrolled during active disease. This receptor chain uses TRBV28 and TRBJ2-3; 12 of the junction bases match TRBD2. Source material: peripheral blood. The DNA sequence is as follows: TGTGCCAGCAGTTCCATCCTAGCGGGGGGGACAGATACGCAGTATTTT. It translates to CASSSILAGGTDTQYF.